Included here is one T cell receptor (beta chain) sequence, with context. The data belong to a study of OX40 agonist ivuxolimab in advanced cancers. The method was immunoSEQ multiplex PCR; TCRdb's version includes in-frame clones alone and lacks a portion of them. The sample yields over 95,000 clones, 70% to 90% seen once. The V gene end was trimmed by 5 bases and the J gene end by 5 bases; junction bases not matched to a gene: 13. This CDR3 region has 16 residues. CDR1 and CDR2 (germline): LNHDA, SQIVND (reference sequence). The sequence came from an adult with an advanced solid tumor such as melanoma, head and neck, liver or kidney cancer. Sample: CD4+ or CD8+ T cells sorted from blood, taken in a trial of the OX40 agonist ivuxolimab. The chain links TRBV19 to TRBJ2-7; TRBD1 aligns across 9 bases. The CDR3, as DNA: TGTGCCAGTAGTCCCCCCCTTGGGACAGGGAAAAACGAGCAGTACTTC. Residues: CASSPPLGTGKNEQYF. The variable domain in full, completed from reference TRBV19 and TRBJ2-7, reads DGGITQSPKYLFRKEGQNVTLSCEQNLNHDAMYWYRQDPGQGLRLIYYSQIVNDFQKGDIAEGYSVSREKKESFPLTVTSAQKNPTAFYLCASSPPLGTGKNEQYFGPGTRLTVT.